Listed below are T cell receptor beta chains from one sample, sequenced in a study of naive and memory T cell subsets. TCRdb reprocessed the 5' RACE reads via MiXCR and lists one record per CDR3 protein. The sample consists of 50,000 to 65,000 distinct CDR3 sequences, more than 7.5% of them appearing once. All receptors derive from a female donor in good health. CDR3s include the opening cysteine and the closing phenylalanine or tryptophan. D genes are given only for firm matches. Clone size appears in some rows only: once, few, many, or a class for an expanded clone.

J gene: TRBJ2-7
clone size: many
D gene: NA
V gene: TRBV27
CDR3 DNA: TGTGCCAGCAGTTTTCTCGACTCCTACGAGCAGTACTTC
CDR3 protein: CASSFLDSYEQYF

J gene: TRBJ2-3
clone size: many
D gene: TRBD1
V gene: TRBV5-1
CDR3 DNA: TGCGCCAGCAGCCTGAGGACAGGGTCTACAGATACGCAGTATTTT
CDR3 protein: CASSLRTGSTDTQYF

J gene: TRBJ1-5
clone size: few
D gene: NA
V gene: TRBV29-1
CDR3 DNA: TGCAGCGTTGCAGGGACCAATCAGCCCCAGCATTTT
CDR3 protein: CSVAGTNQPQHF

J gene: TRBJ2-3
clone size: NA
D gene: NA
V gene: TRBV7-2
CDR3 DNA: TGTGCCAGCAGCCCGGACAGCCGCACAGATACGCAGTATTTT
CDR3 protein: CASSPDSRTDTQYF

J gene: TRBJ2-2
clone size: many
D gene: NA
V gene: TRBV7-2
CDR3 DNA: TGTGCCTCTCGGGGGCCGAACACCGGGGAGCTGTTTTTT
CDR3 protein: CASRGPNTGELFF

J gene: TRBJ1-2
clone size: many
D gene: NA
V gene: TRBV7-9
CDR3 DNA: TGTGCCAGCAGCTTAGAGACGGCTGTCTATGGCTACACCTTC
CDR3 protein: CASSLETAVYGYTF

J gene: TRBJ2-6
clone size: few
D gene: NA
V gene: TRBV7-9
CDR3 DNA: TGTGCCAGCAGCTTATCGCAGCGAGCCAACGTCCTGACTTTC
CDR3 protein: CASSLSQRANVLTF

J gene: TRBJ1-6
clone size: few
D gene: NA
V gene: TRBV7-8
CDR3 DNA: TGTGCCAGCAGCTTAGGACGGGATTCACCCCTCCACTTT
CDR3 protein: CASSLGRDSPLHF

J gene: TRBJ1-5
clone size: many
D gene: NA
V gene: TRBV28
CDR3 DNA: TGTGCCAGCAGTTCACAGGCAGATCAGCCCCAGCATTTT
CDR3 protein: CASSSQADQPQHF

J gene: TRBJ1-1
clone size: many
D gene: NA
V gene: TRBV6-5
CDR3 DNA: TGTGCCAGCAGTTATGATGGGGCACTGAACACTGAAGCTTTCTTT
CDR3 protein: CASSYDGALNTEAFF

J gene: TRBJ1-5
clone size: many
D gene: TRBD1
V gene: TRBV6-6
CDR3 DNA: TGTGCCAGCAGTACCGGACAGGGAGATCAGCCCCAGCATTTT
CDR3 protein: CASSTGQGDQPQHF

J gene: TRBJ1-5
clone size: many
D gene: TRBD1
V gene: TRBV6-1
CDR3 DNA: TGTGCCAGCAGTGACGGACAGGGGCAGAGGCCCCAGCATTTT
CDR3 protein: CASSDGQGQRPQHF

J gene: TRBJ2-7
clone size: many
D gene: NA
V gene: TRBV6-2/TRBV6-3
CDR3 DNA: TGTGCCAGCAGTACCGCGGTGAGAGGAAGGCTCTCCTACGAGCAGTACTTC
CDR3 protein: CASSTAVRGRLSYEQYF

J gene: TRBJ1-2
clone size: NA
D gene: TRBD1
V gene: TRBV20-1
CDR3 DNA: TGCAGTGCTGAATCGCTCGGGACAGGAGGCTATGGCTACACCTTC
CDR3 protein: CSAESLGTGGYGYTF

J gene: TRBJ2-5
clone size: few
D gene: NA
V gene: TRBV7-9
CDR3 DNA: TGTGCCAGCAGCCAAGCGAGGGACTCCCCGTCGGGGGAGACCCAGTACTTC
CDR3 protein: CASSQARDSPSGETQYF

J gene: TRBJ1-1
clone size: many
D gene: NA
V gene: TRBV10-3
CDR3 DNA: TGTGCCCACTCCGTAGGGCAGGGGTCCACTGAAGCTTTCTTT
CDR3 protein: CAHSVGQGSTEAFF

J gene: TRBJ2-2
clone size: few
D gene: NA
V gene: TRBV9
CDR3 DNA: TGTGCCAGCAGCCTTTCCCCGAGGGCCGGGGAGCTGTTTTTT
CDR3 protein: CASSLSPRAGELFF

J gene: TRBJ1-5
clone size: NA
D gene: NA
V gene: TRBV2
CDR3 DNA: TGTGCCAGCAGTGAAGAGGTCAATCAGCCCCAGCATTTT
CDR3 protein: CASSEEVNQPQHF

J gene: TRBJ2-1
clone size: few
D gene: NA
V gene: TRBV15
CDR3 DNA: TGTGCCACCAGCAGGACTGGGGGACCCAATGAGCAGTTCTTC
CDR3 protein: CATSRTGGPNEQFF

J gene: TRBJ2-3
clone size: many
D gene: NA
V gene: TRBV9
CDR3 DNA: TGTGCCAGTAGTAATTTCCTCACAGATACGCAGTATTTT
CDR3 protein: CASSNFLTDTQYF

J gene: TRBJ2-7
clone size: many
D gene: NA
V gene: TRBV11-2
CDR3 DNA: TGTGCCAGCAGCGCTAACAGGGGAGGGTCCTACGAGCAGTACTTC
CDR3 protein: CASSANRGGSYEQYF

J gene: TRBJ1-1
clone size: medium-sized
D gene: TRBD1
V gene: TRBV4-2
CDR3 DNA: TGTGCCAGCAGCCAAGTAGTTGGGACAGTCCGTGGCACTGAAGCTTTCTTT
CDR3 protein: CASSQVVGTVRGTEAFF

J gene: TRBJ1-2
clone size: many
D gene: NA
V gene: TRBV5-6
CDR3 DNA: TGTGCCAGCAGCTTGGATCCATTATCTAACTATGGCTACACCTTC
CDR3 protein: CASSLDPLSNYGYTF

J gene: TRBJ2-7
clone size: NA
D gene: NA
V gene: TRBV7-9
CDR3 DNA: TGTGCCAGCAGCACTGGGGCACGGAGCTCCTACGAGCAGTACTTC
CDR3 protein: CASSTGARSSYEQYF

J gene: TRBJ2-1
clone size: few
D gene: NA
V gene: TRBV5-1
CDR3 DNA: TGCGCCAGCATGCGCTTAGGACACTCCGACAATGAGCAGTTCTTC
CDR3 protein: CASMRLGHSDNEQFF

J gene: TRBJ2-3
clone size: few
D gene: TRBD2
V gene: TRBV20-1
CDR3 DNA: TGCAGTGCGGGACTAGCGGATACGCAGTATTTT
CDR3 protein: CSAGLADTQYF

J gene: TRBJ2-1
clone size: many
D gene: NA
V gene: TRBV24-1
CDR3 DNA: TGTGCCACCAGTGATAGTCGCGGGCCGTACAATGAGCAGTTCTTC
CDR3 protein: CATSDSRGPYNEQFF

J gene: TRBJ2-5
clone size: NA
D gene: NA
V gene: TRBV5-1
CDR3 DNA: TGCGCCAGCAGAAGAACGAGCGGGTCTCAAGAGACCCAGTACTTC
CDR3 protein: CASRRTSGSQETQYF

J gene: TRBJ1-2
clone size: many
D gene: TRBD1
V gene: TRBV28
CDR3 DNA: TGTGCCAGCAGCTCGAGGACAGGGCGCCCGATTAACTATGGCTACACCTTC
CDR3 protein: CASSSRTGRPINYGYTF

J gene: TRBJ1-5
clone size: few
D gene: NA
V gene: TRBV20-1
CDR3 DNA: TGCAGTGCTCGCGAGAGGGGTCAGCAGCCCCAGCATTTT
CDR3 protein: CSARERGQQPQHF

J gene: TRBJ2-1
clone size: few
D gene: TRBD2
V gene: TRBV27
CDR3 DNA: TGTGCCAGCAGTTCCGCACCTAGCGGGGGGGCTTACAATGAGCAGTTCTTC
CDR3 protein: CASSSAPSGGAYNEQFF

J gene: TRBJ1-4
clone size: few
D gene: TRBD1
V gene: TRBV6-5
CDR3 DNA: TGTGCCAGCAGAACCCTTGGACAGGGGTCGTCAACTAATGAAAAACTGTTTTTT
CDR3 protein: CASRTLGQGSSTNEKLFF

J gene: TRBJ1-1
clone size: many
D gene: TRBD1
V gene: TRBV28
CDR3 DNA: TGTGCCAGCAGTGACAGGGGGCTCTTCGGAGCTTTCTTT
CDR3 protein: CASSDRGLFGAFF

J gene: TRBJ1-2
clone size: NA
D gene: TRBD1
V gene: TRBV27
CDR3 DNA: TGTGCCAGCAGTTTTCGACAGGGAAACTATGGCTACACCTTC
CDR3 protein: CASSFRQGNYGYTF